These 8 T cell receptor beta chains share one sample of origin, sequenced in a study of cytomegalovirus exposure and HLA in healthy donors. PCR involved 60 Vbeta and 13 Jbeta primers. Measured with immunoSEQ multiplex PCR; TCRdb has only the in-frame clones, and not every one. The sample comprises around 100,000 clones, roughly 70% of which are singletons, and about 11% rests with the top ten. Sequenced input: PBMCs. The source is a man aged 35-49 years in good health and CMV-seropositive.

The chain combines TRBV27 with TRBJ1-3, with D possibly being TRBD1 (5 bases). The germline V gene encodes CDR1 MNHEY and CDR2 SMNVEV (reference sequence). Deletions cut 2 bases from V and 3 bases from J, with 8 bases between. The CDR3 sequence is 14 residues long. The CDR3 is CASSLQGLGNTIYF. CDR3 coding DNA: TGTGCCAGCAGTTTACAGGGCCTTGGAAACACCATATATTTT.

This chain uses TRBV30 with TRBJ2-5; D is undetermined. Germline CDR1 GTSNPN, CDR2 SVGIG (reference sequence). The CDR3 covers 12 residues. V was shortened by 0 bases and J by 4 bases, with 6 bases between the two germline ends. This CDR3 reads CAWSVVGETQYF. DNA of the CDR3: TGTGCCTGGAGTGTAGTCGGAGAGACCCAGTACTTC.

This chain connects TRBV6-1 to TRBJ1-2; D gene unclear. The CDR3 has 13 residues. Germline V lookup: CDR1 MNHNS, CDR2 SASEGT. Between the trimmed V and J ends, which lost 4 bases and 8 bases, there was a span of 14 bases. The CDR3 coding sequence is TGTGCCAGCAGTGCTTCGTACAGCGGCGGCTACACCTTC. Its protein is CASSASYSGGYTF.

The chain combines TRBV27 with TRBJ1-4, with a tentative D call TRBD1 (6 bases). Germline CDR1 MNHEY, CDR2 SMNVEV (reference sequence). The germline V and J ends were trimmed by 1 base and 8 bases, with 17 bases remaining between them. The CDR3 runs 16 residues. The CDR3 DNA sequence: TGTGCCAGCAGTTTATTAAAAGGGGGAAGGGGAGAAAAACTGTTTTTT. Its protein product is CASSLLKGGRGEKLFF.

This chain links TRBV28 with TRBJ2-7; weak D call: TRBD2 (6 bases). Trimming shortened V by 3 bases and J by 3 bases, and 12 bases separated the two germline ends. The CDR3 totals 14 residues. From germline, CDR1 is MDHEN and CDR2 SYDVKM. CDR3 protein: CASSFRSGYYEQYF. For the CDR3, the DNA is TGTGCCAGCAGTTTTCGAAGCGGGTACTACGAGCAGTACTTC.

The CDR3 loop reads CASSLRLAGSTDTQYF. CDR3 in DNA: TGCGCCAGCAGCTTGAGACTAGCGGGTAGCACAGATACGCAGTATTTT. The chain is built from TRBV5-1 and TRBJ2-3; 10 positions agree with TRBD2. CDR3 length: 16 amino acids. Germline V gene sequence: CDR1 SGHRS, CDR2 YFSETQ. J gave up 0 bases and V 1 base, and 2 bases lay outside the gene matches.

The chain couples TRBV21-1 to TRBJ1-5. TRBV21-1 is a pseudogene locus. CDR3 size: 14 residues. CDR3 DNA sequence: TGTGCCAGCAGCACGGAGGAGAGCAATCAGCCCCAGCATTTT. This gives the protein CASSTEESNQPQHF.

V is TRBV5-1 and J is TRBJ2-7; 8 positions agree with TRBD1. Germline-derived CDR1 and CDR2 are SGHRS and YFSETQ. The V segment lost 6 bases and the J segment 3 bases; nucleotides outside the gene matches: 11. The CDR3 is made up of 15 amino acids. Written as DNA, the CDR3 is TGCGCCAGCAACCCAACGACAGGACAGGGCTACGAGCAGTACTTC. It codes for CASNPTTGQGYEQYF.